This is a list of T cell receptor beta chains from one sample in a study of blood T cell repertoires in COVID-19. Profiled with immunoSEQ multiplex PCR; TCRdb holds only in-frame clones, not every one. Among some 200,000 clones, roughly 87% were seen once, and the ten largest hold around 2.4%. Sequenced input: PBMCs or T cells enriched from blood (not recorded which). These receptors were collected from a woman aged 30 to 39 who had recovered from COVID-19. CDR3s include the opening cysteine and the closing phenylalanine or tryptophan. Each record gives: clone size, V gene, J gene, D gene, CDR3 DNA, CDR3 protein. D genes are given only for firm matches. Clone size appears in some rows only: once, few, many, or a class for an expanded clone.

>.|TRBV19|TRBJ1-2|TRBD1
TGTGCCAGTGGGACCGGGACAGGGAATCCCTCTGGCTACACCTTC
CASGTGTGNPSGYTF
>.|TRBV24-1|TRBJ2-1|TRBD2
TGTGCCACCAGTGATTCGGGACTAGCGGGAGTATATAGGAATGAGCAGTTCTTC
CATSDSGLAGVYRNEQFF
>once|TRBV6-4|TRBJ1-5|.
TGTGCCAGCATTAGACAGCTTAACTTTAGCAATCAGCCCCAGCATTTT
CASIRQLNFSNQPQHF
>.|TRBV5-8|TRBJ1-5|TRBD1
TGTGCCAGCAGTTCCGACGGGACAGGAGCCAATCAGCCCCAGCATTTT
CASSSDGTGANQPQHF
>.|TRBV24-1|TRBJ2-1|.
TGTGCCACCAGTGACCCTGGTAAGGGAGACAATGAGCAGTTCTTC
CATSDPGKGDNEQFF
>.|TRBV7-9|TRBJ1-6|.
TGTGCCAGCAGCCTCCCCACGGGGGTTGCCTATAATTCACCCCTCCACTTT
CASSLPTGVAYNSPLHF
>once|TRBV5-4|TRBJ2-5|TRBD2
TGTGCCAGCAGCTTGGCCGGTGGACTAGCGGGACGACGGGAGACCCAGTACTTC
CASSLAGGLAGRRETQYF
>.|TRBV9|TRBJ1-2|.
TGTGCCAGCAGCGCCCGACAGCTCTATGGCTACACCTTC
CASSARQLYGYTF
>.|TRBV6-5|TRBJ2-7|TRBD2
TGTGCCAGCAGTTATACTCCCCTGACTAGCGGGTACGAGCAGTACTTC
CASSYTPLTSGYEQYF
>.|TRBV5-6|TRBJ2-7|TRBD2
TGTGCCAGCAGCTTACTCGATAGCGGGGGGAACACCTACGAGCAGTACTTC
CASSLLDSGGNTYEQYF
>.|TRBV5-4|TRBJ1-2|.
TGTGCCAGCAGCGAGGACTATGGCTACACCTTC
CASSEDYGYTF
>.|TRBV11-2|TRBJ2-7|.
TGTGCCAGCAGCTCCCCTAGCTCCTACGAGCAGTACTTC
CASSSPSSYEQYF
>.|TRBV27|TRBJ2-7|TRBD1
TGTGCCAGCAGTTTAGGGACAGGGGGTTCCTACGAGCAGTACTTC
CASSLGTGGSYEQYF
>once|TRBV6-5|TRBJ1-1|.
TGTGCCAGCAGTTATAGGAGGGGGGGGCGTGGGACTGAAGCTTTCTTT
CASSYRRGGRGTEAFF
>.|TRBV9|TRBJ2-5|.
TGTGCCAGCAGCGCCGGACTAAGCCTGGAGACCCAGTACTTC
CASSAGLSLETQYF
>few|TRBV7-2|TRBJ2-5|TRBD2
TGTGCCAGCAGCTTAGTCACCAGCGGGGGCCAAGAGACCCAGTACTTC
CASSLVTSGGQETQYF
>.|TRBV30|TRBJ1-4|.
TGTGCAACGGACTCCGAGGACTATAATGAAAAACTGTTTTTT
CATDSEDYNEKLFF
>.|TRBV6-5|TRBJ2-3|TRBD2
TGTGCCAGCAGAGGACTAGCGGGGAACACAGATACGCAGTATTTT
CASRGLAGNTDTQYF
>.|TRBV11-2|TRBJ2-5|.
TGTGCCAGCAGCTTAGTGGTGTCGGGGGAGACCCAGTACTTC
CASSLVVSGETQYF
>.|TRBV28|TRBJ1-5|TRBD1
TGTGCCAGCAGTTTACGGGACAGGGGTGCATATCAGCCCCAGCATTTT
CASSLRDRGAYQPQHF
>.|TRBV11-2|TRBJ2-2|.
TGTGCCAGCAGCTTTCCCCATGGCGGGGCAGGGATCGACACCGGGGAGCTGTTTTTT
CASSFPHGGAGIDTGELFF
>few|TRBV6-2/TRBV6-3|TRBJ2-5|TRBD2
TGTGCCAGCAGTAGCGGGAGTGGGGCTGAGACCCAGTACTTC
CASSSGSGAETQYF
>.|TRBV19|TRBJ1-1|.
TGTGCCAGTAGCTCGGAGCAGGGTTATTTTTCGGCTGAAGCTTTCTTT
CASSSEQGYFSAEAFF
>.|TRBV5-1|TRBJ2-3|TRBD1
TGCGCCACCCGACAGGGGAGCACAGATACGCAGTATTTT
CATRQGSTDTQYF
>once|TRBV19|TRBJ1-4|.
TGTGCCAGTAAGGCGTGGGGAGCGAATGAAAAACTGTTTTTT
CASKAWGANEKLFF
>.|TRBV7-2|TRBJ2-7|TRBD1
TGTGCCAGCAGCTCCCACCGGGACAGGGGTTACGAGCAGTACTTC
CASSSHRDRGYEQYF
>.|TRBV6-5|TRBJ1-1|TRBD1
TGTGCCAGCACCGCCGGGACAGAAATGAACACTGAAGCTTTCTTT
CASTAGTEMNTEAFF
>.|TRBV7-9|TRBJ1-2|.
TGTGCCAGCAGCTTAGGGCAGTCCTTCTATGGCTACACCTTC
CASSLGQSFYGYTF
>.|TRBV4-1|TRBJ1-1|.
TGCGCCAGCAGCCAAGCCCGTAGAGGATACACTGAAGCTTTCTTT
CASSQARRGYTEAFF
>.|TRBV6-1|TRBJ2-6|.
TGTGCCAGCAGTGGGGTTGACACCTCTGGGGCCAACGTCCTGACTTTC
CASSGVDTSGANVLTF
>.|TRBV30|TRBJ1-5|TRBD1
TGTGCCTGGAAGGGACAGGGGTCCGGGAGCAATCAGCCCCAGCATTTT
CAWKGQGSGSNQPQHF
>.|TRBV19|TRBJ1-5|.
TGTGCCAGTAGTACTCCCCGGGAGGCGGATCAGCCCCAGCATTTT
CASSTPREADQPQHF
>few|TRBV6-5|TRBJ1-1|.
TGTGCCAGCAGTTACTCCGGAGGGACTGAAGCTTTCTTT
CASSYSGGTEAFF
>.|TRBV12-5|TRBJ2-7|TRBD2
TGTGCTAGTGGACCTTCGGGGGGAGGCGAGCAGTACTTC
CASGPSGGGEQYF
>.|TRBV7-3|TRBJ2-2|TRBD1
TGTGCCAGCAGCCATCGACAGGGTCCAACTGGGGAGCTGTTTTTT
CASSHRQGPTGELFF
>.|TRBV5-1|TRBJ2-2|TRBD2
TGCGCCAGCAGCCAGAGTGGGACTAGGGTCACCGGGGAGCTGTTTTTT
CASSQSGTRVTGELFF
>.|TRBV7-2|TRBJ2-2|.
TGTGCCAGCAGCGTCCTCGGACTCTCGAACACCGGGGAGCTGTTTTTT
CASSVLGLSNTGELFF
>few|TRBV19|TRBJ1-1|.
TGTGCCAGTAGTATAACAAGGAAGGGGATGAACACTGAAGCTTTCTTT
CASSITRKGMNTEAFF
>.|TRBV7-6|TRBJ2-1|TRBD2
TGTGCCAGCAGCTTACGTCTAGCGGGGAGCTCCTACAATGAGCAGTTCTTC
CASSLRLAGSSYNEQFF
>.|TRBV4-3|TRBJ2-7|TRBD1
TGCGCCAGCAGCCAAGCCGGGACAGGGGATTACGAGCAGTACTTC
CASSQAGTGDYEQYF
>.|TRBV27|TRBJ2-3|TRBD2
TGTGCCAGCAGTTTATACCTAGCGGGAATCGCAGATACGCAGTATTTT
CASSLYLAGIADTQYF
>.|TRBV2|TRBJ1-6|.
TGTGCCAGCAGTGAACAGAGGTCACCCCTCCACTTT
CASSEQRSPLHF
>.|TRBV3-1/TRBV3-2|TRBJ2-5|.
TGTGCCAGCAGCCAAGCCACAGGGCTAGAGACCCAGTACTTC
CASSQATGLETQYF
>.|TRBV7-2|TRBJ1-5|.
TGTGCCAGCAGCTTATGGGGGGGCAGTTATAGCAATCAGCCCCAGCATTTT
CASSLWGGSYSNQPQHF
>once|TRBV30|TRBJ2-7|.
TGTGCCTGGAGTGTAGTATCCGGGACTCTCCCCTACGAGCAGTACTTC
CAWSVVSGTLPYEQYF
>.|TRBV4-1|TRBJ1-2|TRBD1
TGCGCCAGCAGCCATAGGCTCACGGGGACAGGGTCTATGGACTATGGCTACACCTTC
CASSHRLTGTGSMDYGYTF
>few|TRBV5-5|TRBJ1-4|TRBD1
TGTGCCAGCAGCTCCCGGGACAGGGGGGACGAAAAACTGTTTTTT
CASSSRDRGDEKLFF
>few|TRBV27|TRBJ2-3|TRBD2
TGTGCCAGCAGTTTACGCCCAATAGCGGGGGGCGACACAGATACGCAGTATTTT
CASSLRPIAGGDTDTQYF
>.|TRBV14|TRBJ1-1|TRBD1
TGTGCCAGCAGCCCACTTAACAGGGGGGGTGACACTGAAGCTTTCTTT
CASSPLNRGGDTEAFF
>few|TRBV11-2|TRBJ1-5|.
TGTGCCAGCAGCTTGGCAGGGAACAGGCAGCCCCAGCATTTT
CASSLAGNRQPQHF
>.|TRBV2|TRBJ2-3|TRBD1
TGTGCCAGCCGGCCAGGGACAGGGGGTTGGGATACGCAGTATTTT
CASRPGTGGWDTQYF
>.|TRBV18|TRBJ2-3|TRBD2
TGTGCCAGCTCACCAGAGCGGGGGGTAGGAAATACGCAGTATTTT
CASSPERGVGNTQYF
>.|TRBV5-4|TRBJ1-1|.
TGTGCCAGCAGCCCGGGGTTGGGTAACACTGAAGCTTTCTTT
CASSPGLGNTEAFF
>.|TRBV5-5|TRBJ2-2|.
TGTGCCAGCAGCTTGGTAGGCGGGGGCGCGAACACCGGGGAGCTGTTTTTT
CASSLVGGGANTGELFF